This T cell receptor beta chain originates from a study of blood T cell repertoires in COVID-19. Background on the study: Samples of COVID-19 (acute and convalescent) were obtained from the United States, Italy and Spain. PBMCs, B-cell-depleted T cells, or T cells were the source of the cDNA or gDNA that made up the material.

As handled by the study authors: Reference gene primer amplification yielded estimated nucleated cell counts. Measured with immunoSEQ multiplex PCR; TCRdb has only the in-frame clones, and not every one. V, J and clone size were drawn from that table, and D and trimming were deduced from the DNA. This table has about 160,000 clones, around 82% appearing once. The TCR sequence derives from a woman aged 80 or over with active or convalescent COVID-19. Sequenced sample: peripheral blood.

CDR3 region: CASSQELAGGYEQYF. As DNA, the CDR3 is TGTGCCAGCAGCCAAGAGCTAGCGGGAGGCTACGAGCAGTACTTC. J is TRBJ2-7 and V is TRBV4-2; 11 bases agree with TRBD2. V shed 0 bases, J shed 3 bases, and the junction held 1 base outside the gene matches. The germline gives CDR1 LGHNA, CDR2 YNFKEQ. The CDR3 totals 15 residues.